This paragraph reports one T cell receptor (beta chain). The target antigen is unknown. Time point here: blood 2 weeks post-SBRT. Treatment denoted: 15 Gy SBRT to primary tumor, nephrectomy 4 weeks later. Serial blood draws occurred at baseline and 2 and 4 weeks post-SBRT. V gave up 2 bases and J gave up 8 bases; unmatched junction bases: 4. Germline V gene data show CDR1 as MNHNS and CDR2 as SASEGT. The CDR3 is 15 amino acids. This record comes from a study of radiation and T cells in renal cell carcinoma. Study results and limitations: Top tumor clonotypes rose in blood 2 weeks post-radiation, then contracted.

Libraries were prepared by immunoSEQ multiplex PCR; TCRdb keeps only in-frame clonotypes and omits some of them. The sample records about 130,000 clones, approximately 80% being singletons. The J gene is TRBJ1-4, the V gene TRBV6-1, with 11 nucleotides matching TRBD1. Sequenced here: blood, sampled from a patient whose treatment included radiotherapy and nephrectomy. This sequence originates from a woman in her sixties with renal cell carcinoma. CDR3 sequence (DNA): TGTGCCAGCAGTGAATCCCGGGACAGGGGGGAAAAACTGTTTTTT. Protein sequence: CASSESRDRGEKLFF.